This TCR beta chain derives from a study of cytomegalovirus exposure and HLA in healthy donors (dated by TCRdb to about 2017). Notes on the research overall: An earlier analysis of approximately 640 of the donors reported 250 to 350 Gb of sequence data and 100 million to 130 million unique TCR beta sequences from around 200 million T cells. About 300 gigabases of sequencing data and 70 million to 100 million unique TCR sequences were included in an early release covering 550 to 650 HLA-typed donors. Among the roughly 380 genotyped donors, about 83% belonged to the genetic ancestry cluster associated with self-reported Caucasian donors. The aim of the study was to test whether cataloging public T cell receptors could identify signatures of past pathogen exposure. The study profiled the T cell repertoires of about 640 subjects by immunosequencing and related them to cytomegalovirus serostatus. A separate validation cohort of approximately 130 different subjects was used in addition to the roughly 720-subject first cohort. The study combined high-throughput TCR immunosequencing, statistical association of individual TCRs with disease status, and machine learning to predict cytomegalovirus infection status. In a later analysis, previously published TCR beta repertoires from more than 500 donors were re-analyzed and high-resolution HLA genotyping was added so that TCR occurrence patterns could be studied. The later analysis used no new phenotypic data to find candidate immune exposures, relying instead on TCR beta sequences and their occurrence across donors. An earlier analysis of some 600 of the donors applied high-throughput TCR beta sequencing to assess whether each TCR beta V gene segment acted as functional or pseudogenic. Donor age, sex, ethnicity and CMV serostatus were compiled together with the repertoire data. A later genetic analysis took genome-wide SNP genotypes for about 65% of the 666 donors and used that subset as a discovery cohort. All discovery cohort repertoires had been generated using a single sequencing platform. Both class I and class II loci were covered by HLA typing, at four-digit resolution. Typing coverage varied by locus: roughly 620-640 donors for A, B, C, DRB1 and DQB1; roughly 510 for DQA1; approximately 570 for DPA1; approximately 490 for DPB1. Because of strong linkage in the cohort, roughly five DR-DQ haplotypes were treated as single units for association and clustering. On average, about 200,000 unique TCR beta nucleotide sequences were sequenced per donor among about 400 genotyped donors of the cohort, with 15% to 20% of those sequences being non-productive. What the study reported, not specific to this receptor: In a later analysis, some 17,000 TCR beta sequences were associated with specific HLA alleles at a false discovery rate of 0.05. Sequencing depth was assumed to be roughly uniform across donors in the presence/absence analyses, though that assumption may not hold. Immune exposure information for the cohort was limited to CMV serostatus. Strong co-occurrence of HLA alleles, especially DR and DQ, made assigning TCR associations to individual alleles difficult. The study listed approximately 150 TCR beta chains as associated with cytomegalovirus. According to a later genetic analysis, donors in an Asian-associated ancestry cluster had fewer N-insertions in productive TCRs than the approximately 700-donor mean. Linkage disequilibrium might explain the correlated functional status among segregating V segments, but an unknown experimental factor could not be ruled out. The classifier was reported to diagnose cytomegalovirus status with high specificity and sensitivity in both the original and validation cohorts. Broadly in line with IMGT annotations, most TCR beta V segments showed up in productive rearrangements about 87% or about 30% of the time in an earlier analysis of approximately 640 of the donors. In a later analysis, most CMV-associated TCR beta chains were found to appear HLA-restricted, with HLA associations seemingly driven largely by CMV exposure. In this cohort, only TCR beta chains were sequenced, and detectable features were limited by the absence of alpha or paired-chain data. A later analysis found that HLA-associated TCR beta chains were more clonally expanded and had lower generation probabilities than equally common non-associated chains. Most TCR sequences were seen in very few donors, while some public TCRs were found in many individuals. Over 15 rarely observed V segments, including chromosome 9 orphons, were excluded from the earlier analysis of several hundred of the donors because counts were too low. A few of the identified cytomegalovirus-associated TCR beta chains were confirmed in vitro to be specific for cytomegalovirus antigens. It was suggested by the authors that the approach could potentially be generalized to other disease states and immunological phenotypes. Some IMGT-functional V segments, including TRBV6-2 and TRBV6-3, could not be distinguished by the 87-base-pair reads and were therefore excluded. A further reported finding was that TCR beta sequences accurately predicted the HLA-A and HLA-B alleles for most subjects in the first cohort. The sequencing pipeline was judged likely to have produced a cluster of highly shared sequence variants as a technical artifact. A later genetic analysis associated a missense DCLRE1C variant with V-gene and J-gene trimming of TCR beta chains, and an independent cohort replicated the association. HLA typing was unavailable for some donors at each locus, so association tests used only the typed subset. A later analysis reported that several top co-occurrence clusters appeared linked to parvovirus B19, influenza, CMV and Epstein-Barr virus. A later analysis found that TCR association rates varied across HLA loci, with DRB1 alleles showing the most associated TCRs and HLA-C alleles the fewest.

Unmatched junction bases come to 3, with V trimmed by 1 base and J by 6 bases. From cysteine to phenylalanine, the CDR3 is 14 amino acids long. This entry keeps only the CDR3 DNA: 42 bases, framed from base 1. Taken from the germline V gene, the CDR1 and CDR2 loops are SGHTA and FQGNSA. Library creation used the immunoSEQ multiplex PCR assay. The multiplex PCR relied on a mix of 60 forward primers for TCR Vbeta segments and 13 reverse primers for TCR Jbeta segments. A multiplex PCR assay on genomic DNA amplified the CDR3 region of rearranged TCR beta genes. Amplified TCR beta libraries were sequenced as 87-base-pair reads on the Illumina HiSeq System. The original methods were these. A later analysis counted about 82 million unique TCR beta chains across the 650 to 700 repertoires, and some 11 million of these chains were shared by at least two donors. A nearest-neighbor algorithm error-corrected the raw reads and collapsed the reads into unique sequences, merging closely related sequences to remove PCR and sequencing errors. To assign V, D and J gene segments, CDR3 sequences were aligned to IMGT reference sequences. For a sequence to be retained, a match of at least six nucleotides to both a V gene segment and a J gene segment was required. A rearrangement counted as productive if the CDR3 had no stop codons and remained in frame with V and J, and every other rearrangement counted as non-productive. CDR3 was defined according to IMGT convention as the region running from the second conserved V-encoded cysteine to the conserved J-encoded phenylalanine. The earlier analysis of 450 to 750 of the donors excluded any sequence lacking an unambiguous match to a single V gene segment. In an earlier analysis of approximately 590 of the donors, V segments were called functional above 56.7% productive rearrangements and were called segregating when the between-donor standard deviation exceeded 5%. A statistical classification framework was developed to diagnose cytomegalovirus status using the catalog of TCR beta chain sequences. A later analysis assigned V and J genes by comparing TCR nucleotide sequences with IMGT/GENE-DB human TR gene sequences. A later analysis assigned CDR3 sequences and most-parsimonious VDJ recombination scenarios with the TCRdist pipeline. In a later analysis, each TCR beta chain was defined by its CDR3 amino acid sequence together with its V-gene family, and reads lacking a unique V-gene family were excluded. A later analysis removed several hundred highly shared, low-generation-probability nucleotide sequences to deal with suspected cross-contamination and a sequencing artifact. In a later analysis, a clonal expansion index was calculated for each public chain from normalized within-repertoire ranks of inferred template counts. In a later analysis, generation probabilities were computed with a VDJ recombination model fitted to out-of-frame rearrangements, and the resulting probabilities were checked against IGoR. In a later analysis, hypergeometric tests were used to score TCR-TCR, TCR-HLA and TCR-CMV co-occurrence, with a repertoire-size bias correction applied to TCR pairs. False discovery rates were estimated in a later analysis by permuting HLA or CMV assignments 20 times. In a later analysis, co-occurring TCRs were grouped with DBSCAN, and TCRdist sequence similarity was added when clustering was performed within HLA-allele-positive subsets. Repertoires with fewer than 30,000 or more than 120,000 public chains, plus five repertoires with anomalous nucleotide sharing, were excluded from co-occurrence clustering. In its TCRdb copy, this immuneACCESS table keeps in-frame sequences only and misses some clones. Where compared with another copy, unresolved V genes explain less than half of these, and the others have no known cause. V, J and clone size are those of that table, while D and trimming were read from the DNA. The table for this sample lists around 120,000 clones; over 70% of them were counted only once. Of the sample, around 4% is held by the ten largest clones.

The cohort comprised around 700 healthy bone marrow donors. All cohort members were sampled while nominally healthy, although unrecorded immune exposures were likely present. The donor was CMV seronegative and was included in the group of around 320 seronegative cohort members. Every donor gave a peripheral blood sample, and the peripheral blood mononuclear cells from that sample were used for TCR beta sequencing. Genomic DNA was extracted from the blood cell samples with the Qiagen DNeasy Blood Extraction Kit. Note on this clone: Its antigen specificity is not known. No per-base quality is available; no much larger clone lies one base away. This specimen includes other DNA sequences encoding the same CDR3.

This receptor was obtained from a woman in her thirties or forties in good health and CMV-seronegative. Rearrangement joined TRBV7-2 to TRBJ1-5; 7 bases in the middle match TRBD1. Material: PBMCs. For the CDR3, the sequence is CASSLGQGGQPQHF. The DNA sequence is given as TGTGCCAGCAGCTTAGGACAGGGCGGTCAGCCCCAGCATTTT.